This T cell receptor (beta chain) was profiled in a study of T cells in localized non-small cell lung cancer. V was cut by 4 bases and J by 0 bases, with 3 bases left in between. Germline V lookup: CDR1 SGHNT, CDR2 YYREEE (reference sequence). This CDR3 spans 12 amino acids. Using immunoSEQ multiplex PCR, the repertoire was profiled, and TCRdb retains in-frame clones only, with some absent. The sample shows approximately 45,000 clones, about 88% of them seen only once. Here the sequenced sample was PBMCs, taken before any cancer treatment. The clonotype originates from a man aged 35 to 69 with stage II lung adenocarcinoma. The chain is built from TRBV5-4 and TRBJ2-3; D call uncertain. The DNA of the CDR3 is TGTGCCAGCAGCCCCAGCACAGATACGCAGTATTTT. This sequence encodes CASSPSTDTQYF.